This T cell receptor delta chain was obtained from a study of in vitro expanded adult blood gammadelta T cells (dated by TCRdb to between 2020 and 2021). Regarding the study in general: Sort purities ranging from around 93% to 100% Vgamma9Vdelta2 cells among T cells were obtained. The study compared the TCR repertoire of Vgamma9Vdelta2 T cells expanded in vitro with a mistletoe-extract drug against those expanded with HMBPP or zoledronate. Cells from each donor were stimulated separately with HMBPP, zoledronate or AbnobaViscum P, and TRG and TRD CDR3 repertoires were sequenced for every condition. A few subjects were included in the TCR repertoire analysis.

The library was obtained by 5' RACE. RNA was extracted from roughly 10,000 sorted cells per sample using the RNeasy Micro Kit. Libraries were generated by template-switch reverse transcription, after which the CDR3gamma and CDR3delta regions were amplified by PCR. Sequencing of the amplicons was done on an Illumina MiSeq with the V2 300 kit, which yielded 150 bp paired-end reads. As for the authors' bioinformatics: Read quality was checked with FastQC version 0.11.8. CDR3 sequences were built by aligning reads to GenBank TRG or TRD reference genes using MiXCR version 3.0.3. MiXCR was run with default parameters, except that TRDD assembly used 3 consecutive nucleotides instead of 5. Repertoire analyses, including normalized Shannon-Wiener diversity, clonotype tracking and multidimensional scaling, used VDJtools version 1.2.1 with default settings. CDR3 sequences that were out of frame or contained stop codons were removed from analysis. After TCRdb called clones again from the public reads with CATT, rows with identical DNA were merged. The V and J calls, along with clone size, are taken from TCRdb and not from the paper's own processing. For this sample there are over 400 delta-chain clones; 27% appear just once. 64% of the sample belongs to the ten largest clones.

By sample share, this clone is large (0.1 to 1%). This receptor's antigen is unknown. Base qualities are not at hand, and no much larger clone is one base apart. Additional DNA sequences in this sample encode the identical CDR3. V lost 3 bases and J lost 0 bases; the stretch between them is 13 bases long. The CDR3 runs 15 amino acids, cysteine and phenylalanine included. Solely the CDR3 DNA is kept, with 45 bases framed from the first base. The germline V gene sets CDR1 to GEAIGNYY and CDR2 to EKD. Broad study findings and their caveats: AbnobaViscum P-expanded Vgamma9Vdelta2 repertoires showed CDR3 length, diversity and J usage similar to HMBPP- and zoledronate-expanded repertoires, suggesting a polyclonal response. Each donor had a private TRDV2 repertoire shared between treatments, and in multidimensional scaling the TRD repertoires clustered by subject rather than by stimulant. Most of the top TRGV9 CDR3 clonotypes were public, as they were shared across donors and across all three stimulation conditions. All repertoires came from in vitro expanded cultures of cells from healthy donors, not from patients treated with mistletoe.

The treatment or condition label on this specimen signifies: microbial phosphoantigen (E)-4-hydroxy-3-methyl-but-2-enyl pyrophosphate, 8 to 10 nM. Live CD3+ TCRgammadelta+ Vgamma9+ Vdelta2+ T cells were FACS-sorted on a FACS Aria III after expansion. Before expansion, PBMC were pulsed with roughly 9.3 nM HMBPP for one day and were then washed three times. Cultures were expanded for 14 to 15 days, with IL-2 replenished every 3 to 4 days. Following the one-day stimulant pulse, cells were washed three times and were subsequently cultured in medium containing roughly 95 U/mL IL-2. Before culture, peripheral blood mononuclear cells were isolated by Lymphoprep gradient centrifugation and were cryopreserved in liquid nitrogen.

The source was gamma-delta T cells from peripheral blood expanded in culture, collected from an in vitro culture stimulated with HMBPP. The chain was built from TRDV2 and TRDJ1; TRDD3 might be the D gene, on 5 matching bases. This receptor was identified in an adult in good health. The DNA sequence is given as TGTGCCTGTGACCCCCTTAAGGGGGACACCGATAAACTCATCTTT. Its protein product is CACDPLKGDTDKLIF.